A single sample gave rise to the 25 T cell receptor beta chains below, sequenced in a study of blood T cell repertoires in COVID-19 (dated by TCRdb to 2018 to 2020). Libraries were built with the immunoSEQ multiplex PCR assay. Drawn from immuneACCESS, this table holds only the in-frame rearrangements with V and J called that TCRdb kept. Clones are partly lost; checked studies trace under half to an unresolved V gene and leave the rest unexplained. This sample is represented by a few hundred thousand clones; 85% to 90% of them were singletons. Less than 3.5% of the sample is held by the ten biggest clonotypes. The sequenced material came from PBMCs or T cells enriched from blood (not recorded which). The receptors were gathered from a woman in her 50s who had been exposed to COVID-19.

The chain uses TRBV3-1 (or the pseudogene TRBV3-2) and TRBJ2-5, with D perhaps TRBD1 (6 bases). Between the trimmed V and J ends, which lost 1 base and 5 bases, there was a span of 11 bases. CDR3 length equals 14 residues. Per the germline V gene, CDR1 is LGHDT and CDR2 is YNNKEL (reference sequence). The DNA for the CDR3 is TGTGCCAGCAGCCAAGGCCGGGACACCGAGACCCAGTACTTC. As protein: CASSQGRDTETQYF.

This chain links TRBV30 with TRBJ1-1; possibly TRBD1 for D (6 bases). CDR1 is GTSNPN and CDR2 is SVGIG in the germline V gene (reference sequence). The CDR3 loop spans 14 amino acids. V lost 0 bases and J lost 1, with 9 bases in between. DNA of the CDR3: TGTGCCTGGAGTGTGGGGGGGGCGAACACTGAAGCTTTCTTT. This sequence encodes CAWSVGGANTEAFF.

The CDR3 here is CASSHIRRGDREETQYF. The CDR3 nucleotides read TGTGCCAGCAGCCACATCCGGCGGGGGGACCGAGAAGAGACCCAGTACTTC. The chain carries TRBV7-9 and TRBJ2-5, with 8 bases lining up with TRBD2. J lost 3 bases, V lost 5 bases, and 14 bases had no gene match. CDR1 and CDR2 (germline): SEHNR, FQNEAQ (reference sequence). The CDR3 runs 17 residues.

Concerning this clone itself: One end of the junction varies from germline; a read error may be responsible. The gene calls are TRBV5-1 and TRBJ2-7; D may be TRBD1 (6 bases). Germline V CDR1 and CDR2: SGHRS, YFSETQ. The CDR3 consists of 14 residues. This CDR3 is CASSEGHHRDSTFF. The CDR3 coding sequence is TGCGCCAGCAGCGAGGGGCACCACAGGGATTCTACTTTCTTC. Together with reference TRBV5-1 and TRBJ2-7, the CDR3 gives the full variable domain: KAGVTQTPRYLIKTRGQQVTLSCSPISGHRSVSWYQQTPGQGLQFLFEYFSETQRNKGNFPGRFSGRQFSNSRSEMNVSTLELGDSALYLCASSEGHHRDSTFFGPGTRLTVT.

This clone was observed many times. V gene TRBV4-1 combines with J gene TRBJ1-4, with a tentative D call TRBD1 (5 bases). With 2 bases removed from V and 4 bases from J, the gap between germline ends came to 14 bases. In germline, CDR1 is MGHRA, CDR2 YSYEKL. The CDR3 sequence is 16 residues long. CDR3 DNA sequence: TGCGCCAGCAGCCAACTCGGGTCAGGGTTTAATGAAAAACTGTTTTTT. Its protein product is CASSQLGSGFNEKLFF.

The chain employs TRBV3-1 (or the pseudogene TRBV3-2) and TRBJ2-3; 7 bases are a match to TRBD1. The junction had 8 bases not matched to a gene; V was cut back by 0 bases and J by 2 bases. This CDR3 spans 17 amino acids. The V gene's germline CDR1 is LGHDT and CDR2 YNNKEL (reference sequence). The CDR3 DNA is TGTGCCAGCAGCCAAGAATGGACAGGAGCTTTCACAGATACGCAGTATTTT. Translating gives CASSQEWTGAFTDTQYF.

The V gene is TRBV12-3 or TRBV12-4, the J gene TRBJ1-2; no definite D call. With 6 bases removed from V and 11 bases from J, the gap between germline ends came to 7 bases. The CDR3 is 9 residues long. The CDR3 DNA is TGTGCCAGCAGCCATCCATACACCTTC. Its translation: CASSHPYTF.

The count of this clone is one. CDR3 bases: TGTGCCAGCAGCTTAGTTAACAGCCAAGTGCCCCAGCATTTT. Protein sequence: CASSLVNSQVPQHF. This sequence joins TRBV7-8 and TRBJ1-5; no clear D. CDR3 length: 14 residues. CDR1 is SGHVS and CDR2 is FQNEAQ in the germline V gene. Trimming took 1 base from V and 9 from J, leaving 13 bases between them.

V usage is TRBV10-3 and J usage is TRBJ2-1; 10 nucleotides match TRBD2. V gave up 3 bases and J gave up 4 bases; unmatched junction bases: 3. The CDR3 is 15 amino acids. Germline V gives CDR1 ENHRY, CDR2 SYGVKD. The CDR3 coding sequence is TGTGCCATCAGTGAAAGCGGGGGGGATTACAATGAGCAGTTCTTC. Translation: CAISESGGDYNEQFF.

Notes on this clone: Other DNA sequences of this sample code for an identical CDR3. The rearrangement links TRBV11-2 to TRBJ2-5; possibly TRBD1 for D (6 bases). V lost 3 bases, J lost 2 bases, and 10 bases lay in between. Germline loops: CDR1 SGHAT, CDR2 FQNNGV. There are 14 residues in the CDR3. CDR3 in DNA: TGTGCCAGCAGCTTCCCAGGGGTACAAGAGACCCAGTACTTC. It is translated as CASSFPGVQETQYF. Based on the CDR3 plus reference TRBV11-2 and TRBJ2-5, the full variable domain is EAGVAQSPRYKIIEKRQSVAFWCNPISGHATLYWYQQILGQGPKLLIQFQNNGVVDDSQLPKDRFSAERLKGVDSTLKIQPAKLEDSAVYLCASSFPGVQETQYFGPGTRLLVL.

The chain employs TRBV2 and TRBJ1-2; no definite D call. The V gene's germline CDR1 is SNHLY and CDR2 FYNNEI. The CDR3 has 12 amino acids. The ends were cut back, 6 bases at V and 5 bases at J, with 10 bases in the middle. This CDR3 is CASRQVTYGYTF. The CDR3 coding sequence is TGTGCCAGCAGGCAGGTTACATATGGCTACACCTTC.

The chain joins TRBV28 to TRBJ1-2; 7 bases match TRBD1. Germline-derived CDR1 and CDR2 are MDHEN and SYDVKM. The trim removed 10 bases at V and 0 bases at J, leaving 11 bases unmatched. The CDR3 spans 15 residues. In nucleotides, the CDR3 is TGTGCCACCTCTGGACCGGGACAGTCTAACTATGGCTACACCTTC. Translation: CATSGPGQSNYGYTF.

This clone was detected only once. V and J are TRBV19 and TRBJ2-5; D is unclear. The germline V gene has CDR1 LNHDA and CDR2 SQIVND (reference sequence). This CDR3 is built from 15 residues. The V gene lost 2 bases and the J gene lost 1 base, with 11 bases spanning the gap. CDR3: CASSIKPQIQETQYF. The CDR3, as DNA: TGTGCCAGTAGTATAAAACCGCAGATCCAAGAGACCCAGTACTTC.

A few counts support this clone. This chain uses TRBV5-1 with TRBJ1-1, with D perhaps TRBD1 (6 bases). Per germline, CDR1 SGHRS and CDR2 YFSETQ. V was clipped by 2 bases and J by 3 bases, with 11 bases between them. This CDR3 has 14 residues. The CDR3: CASSFRTADTEAFF. CDR3 nucleotides: TGCGCCAGCAGCTTTCGGACAGCGGACACTGAAGCTTTCTTT.

The chain recombines TRBV12-3 or TRBV12-4 with TRBJ1-1, with 7 positions matching TRBD1. V lost 5 bases, J lost 4 bases, and 4 bases stayed unmatched. The CDR3 totals 13 residues. Here the CDR3 reads CASSQRQGTEAFF. The DNA for the CDR3 is TGTGCCAGCAGTCAAAGACAGGGCACTGAAGCTTTCTTT.

CDR3 sequence (DNA): TGTGCCAGCAGTGACACCGACAGGGTATATAGCAATCAGCCCCAGCATTTT. Its translation is CASSDTDRVYSNQPQHF. J is TRBJ1-5 and V is TRBV6-4; 7 bases align to TRBD1. V shed 2 bases, J shed 0 bases, and the junction held 7 bases outside the gene matches. This CDR3 is built from 17 residues. Per germline, CDR1 MRHNA and CDR2 SNTAGT.

J is TRBJ1-2 and V is TRBV10-3; a weak D match, TRBD1 (6 bases). V lost 2 bases to trimming and J lost 8 bases, with 12 bases between them. The CDR3 loop spans 13 amino acids. CDR1 and CDR2 (germline): ENHRY, SYGVKD. In DNA, the CDR3 is TGTGCCATCAGTGAGAGGGGGAGTGGCGGCTACACCTTC. It specifies CAISERGSGGYTF.

V and J are TRBV11-1 and TRBJ2-1; D possibly corresponds to TRBD2 (5 bases). Trimming took 3 bases from V and 0 from J, leaving 12 bases between them. CDR1 and CDR2 from the germline V gene are SGHAT and FQDESV (reference sequence). This CDR3 has 16 amino acids. The DNA of the CDR3 is TGTGCCAGCAGCTTGCGACGGAGGAGCTCCTACAATGAGCAGTTCTTC. Translation gives CASSLRRRSSYNEQFF.

The chain has TRBV5-4 and TRBJ1-1; D perhaps matches TRBD1 (5 bases). CDR1 SGHNT and CDR2 YYREEE come from the germline V gene (reference sequence). This CDR3 contains 17 residues. Trimming left V 3 bases short and J 0 bases short, with 18 bases between. CDR3 DNA sequence: TGTGCCAGCAGCTCCCCAACCACACAGGTGATGAACACTGAAGCTTTCTTT. Translation gives CASSSPTTQVMNTEAFF.

The chain is built from TRBV5-5 and TRBJ1-2; 7 bases line up with TRBD1. The CDR3 runs to 14 residues. Trimming removed 0 bases from V and 4 bases from J; junction bases left unmatched: 3. Germline values: CDR1 SGHKS, CDR2 YYEKEE (reference sequence). This CDR3 is CASSLDPGGYGYTF. For the CDR3, the DNA is TGTGCCAGCAGCTTGGACCCAGGGGGCTATGGCTACACCTTC.

The V and J genes are TRBV28 and TRBJ1-2; 8 positions agree with TRBD1. J lost 3 bases, V lost 8 bases, and 23 bases had no gene match. This CDR3 region has 19 residues. The germline CDR1 and CDR2 sequences are MDHEN and SYDVKM. The DNA for the CDR3 is TGTGCCAGCTCAGTTTTGGTTGGAACAGGGGGTAAAGGGGACTATGGCTACACCTTC. This translates into CASSVLVGTGGKGDYGYTF.

The chain uses TRBV19 and TRBJ2-5, with D unclear. Trimming removed 0 bases from V and 6 bases from J, with 11 bases in between. The CDR3 is 14 residues long. CDR1 LNHDA and CDR2 SQIVND come from the germline V gene (reference sequence). The CDR3, as DNA: TGTGCCAGTAGTATAGATAGCCAGAGTAAGACCCAGTACTTC. This gives the protein CASSIDSQSKTQYF.

The rearrangement uses TRBV7-2 and TRBJ1-6, with 7 bases lining up with TRBD1. The CDR3 runs to 15 residues. The junction had 11 bases not matched to a gene; V was cut back by 5 bases and J by 10 bases. The germline gives CDR1 SGHTA, CDR2 FQGNSA. CDR3 bases: TGTGCCAGCAGCCGCGACCCGGACAGGAACTCACCCCTCCACTTT. Translating it yields CASSRDPDRNSPLHF.

The chain recombines TRBV28 with TRBJ2-7, with TRBD2 as a possible D gene (5 bases). CDR3 length: 13 residues. CDR1 MDHEN and CDR2 SYDVKM come from the germline V gene. Trimming pared 3 bases from V and 7 bases from J, leaving 13 bases between. CDR3 DNA sequence: TGTGCCAGCAGTTTGTTTGAGGGTGGGGAGCAGTACTTC. Translation gives CASSLFEGGEQYF. Filled out from reference TRBV28 and TRBJ2-7, the complete variable domain reads DVKVTQSSRYLVKRTGEKVFLECVQDMDHENMFWYRQDPGLGLRLIYFSYDVKMKEKGDIPEGYSVSREKKERFSLILESASTNQTSMYLCASSLFEGGEQYFGPGTRLTVT.

CDR3 region: CASSVPAGGYRGTDTQYF. The CDR3, as DNA: TGTGCCAGCAGCGTCCCAGCGGGGGGGTACCGGGGCACAGATACGCAGTATTTT. The chain combines TRBV11-2 with TRBJ2-3, with 10 bases fitting TRBD2. This CDR3 spans 18 amino acids. Germline trimming cut 5 bases from V and 1 base from J; bases unmatched to any gene: 12. The germline CDR1 and CDR2 sequences are SGHAT and FQNNGV.